What follows is one T cell receptor beta chain and its context. Its antigen is still unknown. These data come from a study of beta chain features in type 1 diabetes. Findings of the study overall: HLA influence on TCRB rearrangement stayed unresolved here. Naive, central memory and Treg TCRB repertoires seemed to resemble each other more closely in patients than they did in healthy donors. Type 1 diabetes patients had moderately but significantly shorter TCRB CDR3s in all four CD4+ subsets.

The entirety of the isolated RNA underwent reverse transcription, so expressed TCRB transcripts were sequenced. This table comes from immunoSEQ multiplex PCR, and its TCRdb copy is limited to in-frame clones, with some not included. The sample has over 55,000 clones, 50% to 55% seen once. Germline lookup yields CDR1 SGHVS and CDR2 FQNEAQ. The CDR3 length is 15 residues. Trimming shortened V by 5 bases and J by 8 bases, and 19 bases separated the two germline ends. The source material was Tregs from blood. This chain connects TRBV7-8 to TRBJ2-1; D is ambiguous. The source of this sequence is a woman between 40 and 50 years old with type 1 diabetes. CDR3 sequence: CASSPLRHNSYEQFF. CDR3 sequence (DNA): TGTGCCAGCAGCCCCCTGAGGCATAATTCATATGAGCAGTTCTTC.